The text below deals with one T cell receptor beta chain. Its target is not known. The record originates from a study of naive and memory T cell subsets. The study, taken as a whole, reports: The RNA method is potentially sensitive to activation and differentiation changes.

Amplification of ligated cDNA took four PCR rounds with SP2 and nested alpha and beta constant primers. Reverse transcription of blood and skin TCR RNA was primed at alpha and beta constant regions. MiXCR, run by TCRdb on the 5' RACE reads, gives a single entry per CDR3 protein. The table has about 32,000 distinct CDR3 sequences, around 15% seen once. An oligonucleotide containing a UMI was ligated to the 3' end of TCR cDNA. Adult healthy volunteers gave 2.5 ml peripheral blood for whole-blood RNA. Cells were not sorted; total RNA input targeted roughly 1 to 1000 ng. CDR1 and CDR2 from the germline V gene are DFQATT and SNEGSKA (reference sequence). The CDR3 is 11 amino acids.

This receptor was obtained from a female donor in good health. The rearrangement joins TRBV20-1 to TRBJ2-2; D uncertain. The CDR3 region has the DNA TGCAGCGTGTACTCGACCGGGGAGCTGTTTTTT. Translating gives CSVYSTGELFF.